The T cell receptor (beta chain) described here comes from a study of early T cells in non-severe SARS-CoV-2 infection. On the study more broadly: Sequenced bulk RNA came from whole blood that was unsorted, and chains were unpaired. Whole-study findings and limits: VDJdb matches were skewed toward anti-spike CD8 T cell responses.

TCRdb itself ran the 5' RACE reads through MiXCR, one entry per CDR3 protein. The sample carries roughly 60,000 distinct CDR3 sequences, 10% to 15% recorded once. This clonotype showed up many times. The antigen remains unidentified. V lost 5 bases and J 0 bases, leaving 8 bases between the germline ends. CDR3 length: 13 residues. Germline V lookup: CDR1 SGHVS, CDR2 FQNEAQ. V gene TRBV7-8 combines with J gene TRBJ2-7; no firm D call. The sequence was obtained from an adult who was a healthcare worker with PCR-confirmed SARS-CoV-2 infection or an uninfected control (not recorded which). The sample taken for sequencing was whole blood. CDR3 in DNA: TGTGCCAGCAGCCCCCGGACCTCCTACGAGCAGTACTTC. As protein: CASSPRTSYEQYF.